The following is a T cell receptor beta chain sequence with its context. Its antigen is currently unknown. Trimming cost V 0 bases and J 3 bases, with 16 bases left between them. CDR1 and CDR2 from the germline V gene are SGHRS and YFSETQ. This CDR3 has 17 amino acids. These data are taken from a study of shared clonotypes between healthy human individuals. TCRdb's table, derived via immunoSEQ multiplex PCR, lists solely in-frame clones and lacks some. Here the sample spans just over 2,000,000 clones, 85% to 95% being singletons. Whole-study findings and limits: A reduction in generation probabilities was seen for non-shared clonotypes relative to those shared by all four donors.

The sequence derives from a man between 18 and 29 years old in good health. Sequencing was done on a sample of naive CD4+ T cells sorted from blood. Subset noted: CD45RA+ positively selected. The chain has TRBV5-1 and TRBJ1-3, with a possible D match to TRBD1 (5 bases). The CDR3 sequence: CASSLGDWGSSGNTIYF. The CDR3 coding sequence is TGCGCCAGCAGCTTGGGTGATTGGGGGTCGAGTGGAAACACCATATATTTT. Variable domain in full (rest from reference TRBV5-1 and TRBJ1-3): KAGVTQTPRYLIKTRGQQVTLSCSPISGHRSVSWYQQTPGQGLQFLFEYFSETQRNKGNFPGRFSGRQFSNSRSEMNVSTLELGDSALYLCASSLGDWGSSGNTIYFGEGSWLTVV.